These 22 T cell receptor beta chains were all obtained from the same sample, sequenced in a study of OX40 agonist ivuxolimab in advanced cancers. Clones were sequenced by immunoSEQ multiplex PCR, and TCRdb holds only the in-frame ones, with some missing. The sample lists tens of thousands of clones, around nine tenths seen once, with around 0.64% in the top ten. The sample was CD4+ or CD8+ T cells sorted from blood, taken in a trial of the OX40 agonist ivuxolimab. These receptors were obtained from an adult with an advanced solid tumor such as melanoma, head and neck, liver or kidney cancer.

The CDR3 sequence: CASSTAGTGGGGYTF. The CDR3 nucleotides read TGTGCCAGCAGCACAGCCGGGACAGGGGGCGGTGGCTACACCTTC. The V gene is TRBV7-9, the J gene TRBJ1-2; 12 bases agree with TRBD1. V was pared by 5 bases and J by 7 bases, with 8 bases of the junction left unmatched. The CDR3 extends over 15 amino acids. In germline, CDR1 is SEHNR, CDR2 FQNEAQ (reference sequence). The full variable domain, completed using reference TRBV7-9 and TRBJ1-2, is DTGVSQNPRHKITKRGQNVTFRCDPISEHNRLYWYRQTLGQGPEFLTYFQNEAQLEKSRLLSDRFSAERPKGSFSTLEIQRTEQGDSAMYLCASSTAGTGGGGYTFGSGTRLTVV.

The chain carries TRBV14 and TRBJ1-2, with 12 bases that match TRBD1. V shed 2 bases and J 6 bases; nucleotides not matched to a gene: 4. The germline V gene has CDR1 SGHDN and CDR2 FVKESK. The CDR3 is 15 amino acids. Written as DNA, the CDR3 is TGTGCCAGCAGCCAATCCGGGACAGGGGGCAATGGCTACACCTTC. Its translation: CASSQSGTGGNGYTF.

The chain joins TRBV30 to TRBJ2-5; 7 nucleotides agree with TRBD1. With 4 bases clipped from V and 4 bases from J, the junction kept 6 bases outside the gene matches. CDR1 is GTSNPN, CDR2 SVGIG, per germline (reference sequence). The CDR3 sequence is 13 residues long. The CDR3, as DNA: TGTGCCTGGAACGTACAGGGGTTAGAGACCCAGTACTTC. This codes for CAWNVQGLETQYF.

The chain combines TRBV29-1 with TRBJ2-7, with D uncertain. This CDR3 has 12 amino acids. Per the germline V gene, CDR1 is SQVTM and CDR2 is ANQGSEA. The V gene lost 5 bases and the J gene lost 3 bases, with 11 bases spanning the gap. The CDR3 loop is CSVTWSDYEQYF. The CDR3 DNA sequence: TGCAGCGTTACCTGGTCAGACTACGAGCAGTACTTC.

The chain recombines TRBV5-1 with TRBJ2-1; TRBD1 might be the D (6 bases). Trimming pared 3 bases from V and 2 bases from J, leaving 12 bases between. The CDR3 extends over 15 amino acids. Germline lookup yields CDR1 SGHRS and CDR2 YFSETQ. This CDR3 is CASSYSTGTYNEQFF. The CDR3 bases are TGCGCCAGCAGCTACTCGACAGGAACCTACAATGAGCAGTTCTTC.

CDR3 DNA sequence: TGTGCCTGGAGTGGCCGCACAGATACGCAGTATTTT. The encoded protein is CAWSGRTDTQYF. This sequence joins TRBV30 and TRBJ2-3; D is uncertain. V lost 1 base, J lost 1 base, and 3 bases lay in between. The CDR3 is 12 residues long. The germline CDR1 and CDR2 sequences are GTSNPN and SVGIG (reference sequence).

The sample holds one count of this clone. The chain links TRBV19 to TRBJ1-1, with 8 bases that match TRBD1. Germline V gene sequence: CDR1 LNHDA, CDR2 SQIVND (reference sequence). The V and J ends lost 2 bases and 4 bases, in that order; junction bases with no gene match: 9. CDR3 length equals 16 residues. This CDR3 is CASSILAGGASTEAFF. Written as DNA, the CDR3 is TGTGCCAGTAGTATATTGGCAGGGGGCGCGAGCACTGAAGCTTTCTTT.

The chain employs TRBV5-1 and TRBJ1-4; a possible D gene is TRBD1 (6 bases). Germline lookup yields CDR1 SGHRS and CDR2 YFSETQ. The CDR3 consists of 17 residues. V was pared by 1 base and J by 8 bases, with 21 bases between. CDR3 nucleotide sequence: TGCGCCAGCAGCTTGAGCAGTATGGCAGGGGCCCGCGAAAAACTGTTTTTT. Protein sequence: CASSLSSMAGAREKLFF.

This chain uses TRBV6-5 with TRBJ2-3; 9 nucleotides align to TRBD2. Trimming cost V 2 bases and J 5 bases; bases outside gene matches: 5. Germline values: CDR1 MNHEY, CDR2 SVGAGI. This CDR3 contains 15 residues. CDR3 bases: TGTGCCAGCAGTTACCGGCGGGAGGGCAAAGATACGCAGTATTTT. Its translation: CASSYRREGKDTQYF.

This clone was found once. J is TRBJ2-2 and V is TRBV9, with unresolved D. The V gene lost 0 bases and the J gene lost 2 bases, with 5 bases spanning the gap. CDR1 and CDR2 from the germline V gene are SGDLS and YYNGEE. The CDR3 runs to 14 residues. CDR3 region: CASSVGYNTGELFF. CDR3 nucleotide sequence: TGTGCCAGCAGCGTAGGTTATAACACCGGGGAGCTGTTTTTT.

The chain has TRBV9 and TRBJ2-3, with TRBD1 matching over 7 bases. The CDR3 is made up of 16 amino acids. Germline loops: CDR1 SGDLS, CDR2 YYNGEE. With 1 base clipped from V and 0 bases from J, the junction kept 5 bases outside the gene matches. CDR3 sequence: CASSVQGQSSTDTQYF. CDR3 bases: TGTGCCAGCAGCGTACAGGGACAGTCTAGCACAGATACGCAGTATTTT.

This chain uses TRBV6-1 with TRBJ2-7; D is perhaps TRBD2 (7 bases). The CDR3 is 15 amino acids. The germline V gene encodes CDR1 MNHNS and CDR2 SASEGT. The V gene lost 8 bases and the J gene lost 2 bases, with 19 bases spanning the gap. CDR3 sequence (DNA): TGTGCCAGCGGGGCGGGGGCTAGCGGCACCTACGAGCAGTACTTC. Encoded protein: CASGAGASGTYEQYF.

V usage is TRBV5-1 and J usage is TRBJ1-4; 10 bases fit TRBD1. The CDR3 contains 13 residues. CDR1 is SGHRS, CDR2 YFSETQ, per germline. With 9 bases clipped from V and 7 bases from J, the junction kept 6 bases outside the gene matches. DNA for the CDR3: TGCGCCACCTCCGGGACAGGGGTTGAAAAACTGTTTTTT. Amino acids: CATSGTGVEKLFF.

This clone has a single count. V usage is TRBV18 and J usage is TRBJ2-7; TRBD2 matches at 13 bases. CDR1 is KGHSH and CDR2 is LQKENI in the germline V gene. CDR3 length: 18 residues. After removal of 5 bases from V and 0 bases from J, the junction contained 10 bases not matched to a gene. CDR3 residues: CASSSGTSGTTVSYEQYF. Written as DNA, the CDR3 is TGTGCCAGCTCATCAGGGACTAGCGGGACTACGGTCTCCTACGAGCAGTACTTC.

This chain links TRBV5-1 with TRBJ2-3, with no clear D. CDR1 is SGHRS and CDR2 is YFSETQ in the germline V gene. This CDR3 is built from 14 residues. V lost 5 bases, J lost 0 bases, and 10 bases lay in between. CDR3 loop: CASSTLTSTDTQYF. The CDR3 nucleotides are TGCGCCAGCAGTACCCTAACTAGCACAGATACGCAGTATTTT.

CDR3 bases: TGTGCCAGTACCGGTGGGGACGGCTACACCTTC. Residues: CASTGGDGYTF. The chain has TRBV19 and TRBJ1-2, with D perhaps matching TRBD1 (5 bases). V was clipped by 7 bases and J by 8 bases, with 11 bases between them. CDR1 and CDR2 from the germline V gene are LNHDA and SQIVND (reference sequence). The length of the CDR3 is 11 residues. Together with reference TRBV19 and TRBJ1-2, the CDR3 gives the full variable domain: DGGITQSPKYLFRKEGQNVTLSCEQNLNHDAMYWYRQDPGQGLRLIYYSQIVNDFQKGDIAEGYSVSREKKESFPLTVTSAQKNPTAFYLCASTGGDGYTFGSGTRLTVV.

The chain joins TRBV29-1 to TRBJ1-4, with a possible D match to TRBD1 (6 bases). This CDR3 is 13 amino acids long. CDR1 SQVTM and CDR2 ANQGSEA come from the germline V gene. Trimming removed 6 bases from V and 7 bases from J, with 15 bases in between. CDR3: CSVTGLVGEKLFF. For the CDR3, the DNA is TGCAGCGTAACAGGGCTGGTGGGTGAAAAACTGTTTTTT.

The chain is built from TRBV19 and TRBJ2-5; the D is unclear. CDR1 and CDR2 from the germline V gene are LNHDA and SQIVND (reference sequence). Between the trimmed V and J ends, which lost 0 bases and 5 bases, there was a span of 13 bases. This CDR3 has 15 amino acids. The CDR3 sequence: CASSIELVGWETQYF. CDR3 sequence (DNA): TGTGCCAGTAGTATAGAGCTAGTAGGCTGGGAGACCCAGTACTTC.

This clone showed up just once. J is TRBJ2-1 and V is TRBV5-6, with D hard to call. The CDR3 is made up of 11 amino acids. Germline-derived CDR1 and CDR2 are SGHDT and YYEEEE. Trimming stripped 8 bases from V and 4 bases from J, with 7 bases between. CDR3 sequence reads: CASINYNEQFF. DNA of the CDR3: TGTGCCAGTATCAATTACAATGAGCAGTTCTTC.

The chain links TRBV19 to TRBJ2-1; TRBD2 might be the D (6 bases). CDR1 LNHDA and CDR2 SQIVND come from the germline V gene (reference sequence). The CDR3 covers 13 residues. V was cut by 3 bases and J by 7 bases, with 10 bases left in between. CDR3 nucleotide sequence: TGTGCCAGTAGTATTGCGACTAGAAATGAGCAGTTCTTC. Protein: CASSIATRNEQFF.

The chain combines TRBV19 with TRBJ1-1; D gene uncertain. Germline assignment: CDR1 LNHDA and CDR2 SQIVND (reference sequence). Trimming removed 5 bases from V and 0 bases from J, with 13 bases in between. The CDR3 loop spans 15 amino acids. Here the CDR3 reads CASSPPGDMNTEAFF. Written as DNA, the CDR3 is TGTGCCAGTAGTCCCCCCGGGGATATGAACACTGAAGCTTTCTTT.

This clone appeared a few times. The J gene is TRBJ1-2, the V gene TRBV18, with D unresolved. Germline CDR1 is KGHSH and CDR2 is LQKENI. The CDR3 consists of 12 residues. Trimming cost V 2 bases and J 7 bases, with 8 bases left between them. The CDR3 is CASSPIEVGYTF. Written as DNA, the CDR3 is TGTGCCAGCTCACCAATTGAAGTTGGCTACACCTTC.